The T cell receptor (beta chain) described here comes from a study of cytomegalovirus exposure and HLA in healthy donors. Overall study results and limits: Sequencing likely generated an artifact that appeared as a cluster of highly shared sequence variants.

V was clipped by 4 bases and J by 5 bases; unmatched bases: 9. Germline V gives CDR1 ENHRY, CDR2 SYGVKD. The CDR3 loop spans 17 amino acids. This clone was observed a few times. Its target is unknown. In the PCR, 60 Vbeta and 13 Jbeta primers were used. Clones were sequenced by immunoSEQ multiplex PCR, and TCRdb holds only the in-frame ones, with some missing. This table holds 90,000 to 120,000 clones, roughly four fifths found once. Sequencing input: PBMCs. The chain joins TRBV10-3 to TRBJ2-2; TRBD1 matches 11 bases. This sequence originates from a male donor in good health and CMV-seropositive. This chain's CDR3 is CAISGWPGTGGTGELFF. DNA for the CDR3: TGTGCCATCAGTGGTTGGCCGGGGACAGGGGGAACCGGGGAGCTGTTTTTT.